This T cell receptor (beta chain) came from a study of T cells in Graves' hyperthyroidism and ophthalmopathy. This clonotype has at least ten counts. V lost 4 bases to trimming and J lost 6 bases, with 13 bases between them. CDR3 size: 14 residues. Looked up from germline, CDR1 is SNHLY and CDR2 is FYNNEI. Authors of the study amplified TCR beta CDR3 regions from RNA transcripts. Primed by the HTBI set, a first-round RT-PCR was run on the TCR CDR3. TCRdb processed the multiplex PCR reads anew with MiXCR; each CDR3 protein has one entry. This repertoire shows 730,000 or so distinct CDR3 sequences, roughly a sixth found once; its top ten account for over 15%.

The chain recombines TRBV2 with TRBJ2-1; D possibly uses TRBD1 or TRBD2 (5 bases each). Sequences were obtained from blood. The sequence was collected from a woman between 45 and 60 years old with Graves' hyperthyroidism that later progressed to Graves' ophthalmopathy. Here the CDR3 reads CASSAVRGANEQFF. For the CDR3, the DNA is TGTGCCAGCAGTGCGGTCAGAGGGGCCAATGAGCAGTTCTTC. Together with reference TRBV2 and TRBJ2-1, the CDR3 gives the full variable domain: EPEVTQTPSHQVTQMGQEVILRCVPISNHLYFYWYRQILGQKVEFLVSFYNNEISEKSEIFDDQFSVERPDGSNFTLKIRSTKLEDSAMYFCASSAVRGANEQFFGPGTRLTVL.